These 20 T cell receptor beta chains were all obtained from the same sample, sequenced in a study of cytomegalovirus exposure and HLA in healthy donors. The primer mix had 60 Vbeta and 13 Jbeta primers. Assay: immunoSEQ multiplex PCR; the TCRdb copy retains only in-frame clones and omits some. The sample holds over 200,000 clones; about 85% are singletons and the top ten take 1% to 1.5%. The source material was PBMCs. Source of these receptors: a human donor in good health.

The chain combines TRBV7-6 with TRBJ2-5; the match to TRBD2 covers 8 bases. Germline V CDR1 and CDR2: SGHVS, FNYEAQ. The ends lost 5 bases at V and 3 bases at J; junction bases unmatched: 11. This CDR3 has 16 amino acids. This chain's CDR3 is CASSARTSGWEETQYF. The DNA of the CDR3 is TGTGCCAGCAGCGCACGCACTAGCGGCTGGGAAGAGACCCAGTACTTC.

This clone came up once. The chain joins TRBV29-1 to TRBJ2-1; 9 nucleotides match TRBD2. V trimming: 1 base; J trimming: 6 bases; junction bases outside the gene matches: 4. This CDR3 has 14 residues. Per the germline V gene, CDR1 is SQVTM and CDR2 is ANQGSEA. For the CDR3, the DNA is TGCAGCGTTGAAGTCCCTAGCGGGGCCAATGAGCAGTTCTTC. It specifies CSVEVPSGANEQFF.

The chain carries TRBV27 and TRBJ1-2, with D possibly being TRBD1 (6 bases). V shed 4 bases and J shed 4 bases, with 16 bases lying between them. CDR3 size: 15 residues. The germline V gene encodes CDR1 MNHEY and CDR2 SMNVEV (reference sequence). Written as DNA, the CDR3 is TGTGCCAGCAGTTCCCGCCGAAACAGGGCCTATGGCTACACCTTC. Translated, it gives CASSSRRNRAYGYTF.

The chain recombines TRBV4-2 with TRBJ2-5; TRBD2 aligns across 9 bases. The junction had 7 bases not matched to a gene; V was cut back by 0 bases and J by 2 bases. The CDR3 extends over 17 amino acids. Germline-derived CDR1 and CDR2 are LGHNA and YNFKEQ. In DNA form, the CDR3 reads TGTGCCAGCAGCCAAGATTTCGCGCTAGCGGGGCAAGAGACCCAGTACTTC. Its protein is CASSQDFALAGQETQYF.

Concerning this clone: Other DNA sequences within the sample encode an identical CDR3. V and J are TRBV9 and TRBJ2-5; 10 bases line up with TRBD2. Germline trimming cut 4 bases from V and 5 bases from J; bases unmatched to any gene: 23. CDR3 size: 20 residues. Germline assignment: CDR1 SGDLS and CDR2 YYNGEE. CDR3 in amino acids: CASSPPRVPSGRALQETQYF. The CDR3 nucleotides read TGTGCCAGCAGCCCCCCCCGGGTGCCCAGCGGGAGGGCCCTCCAGGAGACCCAGTACTTC. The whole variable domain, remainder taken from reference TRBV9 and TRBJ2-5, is DSGVTQTPKHLITATGQRVTLRCSPRSGDLSVYWYQQSLDQGLQFLIQYYNGEERAKGNILERFSAQQFPDLHSELNLSSLELGDSALYFCASSPPRVPSGRALQETQYFGPGTRLLVL.

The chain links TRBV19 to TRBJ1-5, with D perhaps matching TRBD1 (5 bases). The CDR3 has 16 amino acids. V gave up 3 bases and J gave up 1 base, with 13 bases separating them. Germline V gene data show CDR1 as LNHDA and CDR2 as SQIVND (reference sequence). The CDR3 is CASSIESGLSNQPQHF. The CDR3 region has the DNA TGTGCCAGTAGTATTGAGTCAGGGTTAAGCAATCAGCCCCAGCATTTT.

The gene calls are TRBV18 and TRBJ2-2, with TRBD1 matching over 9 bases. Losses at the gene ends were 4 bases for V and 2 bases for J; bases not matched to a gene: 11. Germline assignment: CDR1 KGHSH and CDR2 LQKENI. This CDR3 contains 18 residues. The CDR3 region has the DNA TGTGCCAGCTCACGATACAGGGGGCCCACCTTAAACACCGGGGAGCTGTTTTTT. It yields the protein CASSRYRGPTLNTGELFF.

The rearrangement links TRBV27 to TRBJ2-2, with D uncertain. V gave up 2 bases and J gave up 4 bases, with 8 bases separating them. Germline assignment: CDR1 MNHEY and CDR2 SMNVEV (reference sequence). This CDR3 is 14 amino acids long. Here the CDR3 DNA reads TGTGCCAGCAGTTTAGCGGTATTCACCGGGGAGCTGTTTTTT. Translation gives CASSLAVFTGELFF.

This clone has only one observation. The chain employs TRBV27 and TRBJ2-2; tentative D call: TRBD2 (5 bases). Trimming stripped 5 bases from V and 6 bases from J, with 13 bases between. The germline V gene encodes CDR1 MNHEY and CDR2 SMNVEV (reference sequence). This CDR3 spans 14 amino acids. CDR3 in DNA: TGTGCCAGCAGTGCGTACCCCGGGGCCGGGGAGCTGTTTTTT. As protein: CASSAYPGAGELFF.

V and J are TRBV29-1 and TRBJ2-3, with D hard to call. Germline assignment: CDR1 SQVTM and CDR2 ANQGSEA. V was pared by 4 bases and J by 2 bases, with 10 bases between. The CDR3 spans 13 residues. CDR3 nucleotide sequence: TGCAGCGTTGGTCCCAGGTTCACAGATACGCAGTATTTT. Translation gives CSVGPRFTDTQYF.

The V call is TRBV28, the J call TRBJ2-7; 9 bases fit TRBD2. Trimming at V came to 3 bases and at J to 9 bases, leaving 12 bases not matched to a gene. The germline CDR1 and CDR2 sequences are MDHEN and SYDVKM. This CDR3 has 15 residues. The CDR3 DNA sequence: TGTGCCAGCAGTTTCAGTACGGCGGGAGGGCTGGGGCAGTACTTC. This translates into CASSFSTAGGLGQYF.

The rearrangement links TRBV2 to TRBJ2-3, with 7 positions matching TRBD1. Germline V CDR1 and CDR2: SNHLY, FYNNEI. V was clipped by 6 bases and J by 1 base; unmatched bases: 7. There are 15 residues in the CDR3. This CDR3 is CASSQRTGRTDTQYF. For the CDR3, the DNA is TGTGCCAGCAGCCAGCGGACAGGTCGCACAGATACGCAGTATTTT. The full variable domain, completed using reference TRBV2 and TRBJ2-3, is EPEVTQTPSHQVTQMGQEVILRCVPISNHLYFYWYRQILGQKVEFLVSFYNNEISEKSEIFDDQFSVERPDGSNFTLKIRSTKLEDSAMYFCASSQRTGRTDTQYFGPGTRLTVL.

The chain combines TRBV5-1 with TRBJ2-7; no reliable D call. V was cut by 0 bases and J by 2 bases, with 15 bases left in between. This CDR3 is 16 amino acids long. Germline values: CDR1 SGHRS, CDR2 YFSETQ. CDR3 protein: CASSLGTDLNAYEQYF. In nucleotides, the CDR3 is TGCGCCAGCAGCTTGGGTACAGATTTAAATGCCTACGAGCAGTACTTC.

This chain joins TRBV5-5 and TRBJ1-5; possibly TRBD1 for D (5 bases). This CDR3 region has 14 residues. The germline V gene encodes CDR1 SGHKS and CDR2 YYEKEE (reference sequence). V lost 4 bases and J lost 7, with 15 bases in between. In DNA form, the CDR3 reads TGTGCCAGCAGCCTCGGGGGGGGACCCCAGCCCCAGCATTTT. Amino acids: CASSLGGGPQPQHF.

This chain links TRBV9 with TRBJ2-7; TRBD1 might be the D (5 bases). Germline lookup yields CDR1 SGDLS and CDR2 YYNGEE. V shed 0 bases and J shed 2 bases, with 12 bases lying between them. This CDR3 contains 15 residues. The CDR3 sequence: CASSVAGAEAYEQYF. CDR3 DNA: TGTGCCAGCAGCGTAGCTGGGGCGGAAGCCTACGAGCAGTACTTC.

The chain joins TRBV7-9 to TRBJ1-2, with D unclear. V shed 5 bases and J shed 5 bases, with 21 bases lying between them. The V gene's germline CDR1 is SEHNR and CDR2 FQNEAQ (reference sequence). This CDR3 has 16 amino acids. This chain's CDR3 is CASSPRGRRNEYGYTF. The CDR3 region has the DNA TGTGCCAGCAGCCCAAGAGGGCGGAGGAATGAGTATGGCTACACCTTC.

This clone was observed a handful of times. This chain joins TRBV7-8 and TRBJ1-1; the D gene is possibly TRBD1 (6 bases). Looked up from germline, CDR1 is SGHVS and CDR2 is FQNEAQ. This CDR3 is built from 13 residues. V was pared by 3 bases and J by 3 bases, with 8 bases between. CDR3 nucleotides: TGTGCCAGCAGCTTGGACAGTTACACTGAAGCTTTCTTT. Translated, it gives CASSLDSYTEAFF.

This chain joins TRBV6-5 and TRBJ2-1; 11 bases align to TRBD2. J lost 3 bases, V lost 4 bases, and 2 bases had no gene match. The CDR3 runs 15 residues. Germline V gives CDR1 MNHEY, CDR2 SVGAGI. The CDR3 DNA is TGTGCCAGCAGTTTAGCGGGAGGGAACTACAATGAGCAGTTCTTC. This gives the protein CASSLAGGNYNEQFF.

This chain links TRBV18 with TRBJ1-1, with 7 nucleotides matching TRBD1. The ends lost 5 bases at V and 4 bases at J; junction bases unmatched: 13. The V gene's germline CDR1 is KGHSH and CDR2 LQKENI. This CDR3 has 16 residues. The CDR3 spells CASSTRQGLGVTEAFF. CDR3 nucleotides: TGTGCCAGCTCAACACGACAGGGACTGGGGGTCACTGAAGCTTTCTTT.

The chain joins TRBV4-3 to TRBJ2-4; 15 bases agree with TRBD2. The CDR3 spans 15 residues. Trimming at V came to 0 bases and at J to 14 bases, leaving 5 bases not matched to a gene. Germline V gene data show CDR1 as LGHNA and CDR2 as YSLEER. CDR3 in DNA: TGCGCCAGCAGCCAAGACGTTCGGACTAGCGGGAGGGAGTACTTC. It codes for CASSQDVRTSGREYF.